This TCR beta chain was captured by sequencing in a study of shared clonotypes between healthy human individuals. Study conclusions and caveats: Naive subsets generally had larger estimated richness than memory subsets.

Note on this clone: Antigen specificity is unknown.

Profiled with immunoSEQ multiplex PCR; TCRdb holds only in-frame clones, not every one. The sample consists of over a million clones, around 97% of them appearing once. Germline lookup yields CDR1 LNHDA and CDR2 SQIVND (reference sequence). The CDR3 extends over 19 amino acids. V shed 5 bases and J 1 base; nucleotides not matched to a gene: 12. Sample: naive CD4+ T cells sorted from blood. Subset meaning: CD45RA+ positively selected. This receptor was taken from a man aged 30 to 45 in good health. The chain carries TRBV19 and TRBJ2-6; TRBD1 matches 9 bases. The CDR3 region is CASSPQGDRVQSGANVLTF. In nucleotides, the CDR3 is TGTGCCAGTAGTCCGCAGGGGGACAGGGTACAGTCTGGGGCCAACGTCCTGACTTTC.